The subject of this entry is one T cell receptor beta chain. Its specificity is not known. From the reads, TCRdb called clonotypes with MiXCR, one entry per CDR3 protein. The sample carries 800,000 to 950,000 distinct CDR3 sequences, 30% to 35% recorded once. This specimen belongs to a study of T cell repertoires in cytomegalovirus infection. At the level of the study: CMV epitopes, recently identified HLA-C-restricted and well-studied HLA-B-restricted, were used.

General study results and limits: Dominant in the ex vivo response were TCR beta clonotypes restricted by HLA-C and specific for CMV. Summed frequency of shared TCR beta families picked out CMV carriers who also had the relevant HLA.

This CDR3 region has 16 residues. CDR1 is MNHEY, CDR2 SMNVEV, per germline (reference sequence). The V gene end was trimmed by 3 bases and the J gene end by 4 bases; junction bases not matched to a gene: 2. The specimen was cultured CD8+ T cells from PBMCs, collected from culture after CMV antigen stimulation. This clonotype originated in a human donor in good health (CMV status not recorded). Some clones in this sample may be carry-over from other donors' samples. The chain links TRBV27 to TRBJ2-1; 14 bases are a match to TRBD2. CDR3 loop: CASSLTSGGGYNEQFF. CDR3 in DNA: TGTGCCAGCAGTTTGACTAGCGGGGGGGGGTACAATGAGCAGTTCTTC.